Following are 8 T cell receptor beta chains from one sample sequenced in a study of human T cells and chemical hapten exposure. Described time point: pre-sensitization, week 0. The treatment here: therapeutic diphenylcyclopropenone sensitization with weekly scalp DPC. The starting material, unfractionated whole blood, was used for total RNA extraction. TCRdb used MiXCR to reprocess the RACE reads, holding one entry per CDR3 protein. The table records roughly 36,000 distinct CDR3 sequences, 10% to 13% of them present only once. The source was whole blood, collected in connection with sensitization to the hapten diphenylcyclopropenone (DPC). The origin of the receptors is a man aged 45-65 years with alopecia areata. Some clones in this sample may be carry-over from other donors' samples.

In its sample, this clonotype was seen many times. J is TRBJ2-1 and V is TRBV6-4; TRBD2 aligns across 9 bases. CDR1 and CDR2 from the germline V gene are MRHNA and SNTAGT. V lost 8 bases and J lost 6; bases outside the gene matches: 8. There are 14 residues in the CDR3. DNA for the CDR3: TGTGCCAGCGCTCCGGGACTAGCTAGCAATGAGCAGTTCTTC. Translating it yields CASAPGLASNEQFF.

V usage is TRBV11-2 and J usage is TRBJ2-3; 8 nucleotides agree with TRBD2. The CDR3 totals 16 residues. Germline V CDR1 and CDR2: SGHAT, FQNNGV. The ends lost 5 bases at V and 5 bases at J; junction bases unmatched: 12. The CDR3 nucleotides are TGTGCCAGCAGCCCATTAGCGGGAACGACTTTAGATACGCAGTATTTT. It specifies CASSPLAGTTLDTQYF.

This clonotype was seen many times. V is TRBV28 and J is TRBJ2-3; the match to TRBD1 covers 9 bases. Germline-derived CDR1 and CDR2 are MDHEN and SYDVKM. The CDR3 has 15 residues. V trimming: 6 bases; J trimming: 3 bases; junction bases outside the gene matches: 7. CDR3 in amino acids: CASRLGQGRTDTQYF. CDR3 in DNA: TGTGCCAGCAGGCTCGGACAGGGGCGAACAGATACGCAGTATTTT.

J is TRBJ2-3 and V is TRBV28; a weak D match, TRBD1 (6 bases). The CDR3 contains 14 residues. The V end was cut by 4 bases, the J end by 2 bases, with 10 bases between. From germline, CDR1 is MDHEN and CDR2 SYDVKM. Here the CDR3 reads CASSYRAYTDTQYF. CDR3 coding DNA: TGTGCCAGCAGTTACAGGGCCTACACAGATACGCAGTATTTT.

The chain recombines TRBV7-2 with TRBJ1-5; D gene unclear. Trimming left V 0 bases short and J 7 bases short, with 10 bases between. This CDR3 contains 14 residues. Germline V gene data show CDR1 as SGHTA and CDR2 as FQGNSA. This CDR3 is CASSLAGGGQPQHF. The CDR3 DNA reads TGTGCCAGCAGCTTAGCGGGAGGTGGCCAGCCCCAGCATTTT.

This clonotype showed up many times. The chain is built from TRBV2 and TRBJ2-1, with D tentatively TRBD1 (5 bases). The CDR3 has 16 amino acids. Looked up from germline, CDR1 is SNHLY and CDR2 is FYNNEI. V was cut by 2 bases and J by 6 bases, with 17 bases left in between. CDR3 region: CASSESRVLLRNEQFF. The CDR3 bases are TGTGCCAGCAGTGAAAGCAGGGTCCTCCTACGCAATGAGCAGTTCTTC.

At least ten counts were recorded for this clonotype. The gene calls are TRBV11-2 and TRBJ1-5, with a weak D call TRBD1 (6 bases). The germline CDR1 and CDR2 sequences are SGHAT and FQNNGV. CDR3 length: 14 amino acids. With 5 bases removed from V and 6 bases from J, the gap between germline ends came to 14 bases. The CDR3 nucleotides read TGTGCCAGCAGCCTTGGGGGCAGTAGTCAGCCCCAGCATTTT. It codes for CASSLGGSSQPQHF.

This clonotype was observed at least ten times. The rearrangement links TRBV6-5 to TRBJ2-3; the match to TRBD2 covers 14 bases. Germline lookup yields CDR1 MNHEY and CDR2 SVGAGI. This CDR3 contains 15 residues. With V trimmed by 4 bases and J by 7 bases, 4 bases remained unmatched. The CDR3 coding sequence is TGTGCCAGCAGTTCCAGGACTAGCGGGAGGAATACGCAGTATTTT. Residues: CASSSRTSGRNTQYF.